This TCR beta chain was recorded in a study of T cells in Graves' hyperthyroidism and ophthalmopathy. Amplification of TCR beta CDR3 regions used RNA as the template. The HTBI primer set was used in a first-round RT-PCR of the TCR CDR3. Via MiXCR, TCRdb re-called the multiplex PCR reads, giving one row per CDR3 protein. The repertoire holds 340,000 or so distinct CDR3 sequences, roughly 15% seen once, with approximately 31% in the top ten. This clonotype was seen a handful of times. The CDR3 consists of 21 residues. J was trimmed by 9 bases and V by 5 bases; bases with no gene match: 25. Germline V gene sequence: CDR1 MDHEN, CDR2 SYDVKM. Thyroid ultrasound, orbital computed tomography, clinical symptoms, and serum thyroxine and TRAb underpinned diagnoses.

Sequencing was performed on blood. The rearrangement joins TRBV28 to TRBJ2-1, with TRBD2 identical over 13 bases. The sequence was collected from a man in his thirties or forties with Graves' hyperthyroidism. In DNA, the CDR3 is TGTGCCAGCAGTGAATGGGGGGGTAGGACTAGCGGGAGTCCGGCCAGGGGTGAGCAGTTCTTC. This codes for CASSEWGGRTSGSPARGEQFF.